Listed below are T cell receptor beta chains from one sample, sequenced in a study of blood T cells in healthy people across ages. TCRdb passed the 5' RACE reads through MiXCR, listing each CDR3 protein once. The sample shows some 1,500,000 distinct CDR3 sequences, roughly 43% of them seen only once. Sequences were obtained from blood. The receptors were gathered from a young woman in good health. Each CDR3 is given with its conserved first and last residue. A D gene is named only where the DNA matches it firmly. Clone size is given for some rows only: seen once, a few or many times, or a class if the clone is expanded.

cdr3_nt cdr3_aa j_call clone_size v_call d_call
TGCGCCAGCAGCTTACCTCTCCTAAAAGGCACAGATACGCAGTATTTT CASSLPLLKGTDTQYF TRBJ2-3 few TRBV5-1 -
TGCAGTGCTAGACCCCCAGGACGGAGTGATGGCTACACCTTC CSARPPGRSDGYTF TRBJ1-2 - TRBV20-1 -
TGTGCCAGCAGTCCCTACCGGGGAGACTATGGCTACACCTTC CASSPYRGDYGYTF TRBJ1-2 - TRBV12-3/TRBV12-4 -
TGCAGTGCTAGAGCGTTAGGGCGGGGGGGCCCAGATACGCAGTATTTT CSARALGRGGPDTQYF TRBJ2-3 few TRBV20-1 TRBD2
TGTGCCAGCAGTACCGGGGACAGGTTTACTGAAGCTTTCTTT CASSTGDRFTEAFF TRBJ1-1 once TRBV28 TRBD1
TGCAGCGTTGAAGGGTTCAGTACACAAGAGACCCAGTACTTC CSVEGFSTQETQYF TRBJ2-5 few TRBV29-1 -
TGCAGTGCTAGAGATCCCCGACTAGCGGGAAGGGAGACCCAGTACTTC CSARDPRLAGRETQYF TRBJ2-5 - TRBV20-1 TRBD2
TGTGCCAGCAGCCAAGCCGGGACAGGGGTGAGCACAGATACGCAGTATTTT CASSQAGTGVSTDTQYF TRBJ2-3 few TRBV3-1 TRBD1
TGTGCCAGCAGCTTAAAAGTGATAGATACGCAGTATTTT CASSLKVIDTQYF TRBJ2-3 - TRBV7-2 -
TGTGCCAGCAGTGAATTAGCCGGCAGGGGGCACACCGGGGAGCTGTTTTTT CASSELAGRGHTGELFF TRBJ2-2 - TRBV25-1 TRBD1
TGTGCCAGCAGTTTATCGGTGGGGGCGAGGAATTCACCCCTCCACTTT CASSLSVGARNSPLHF TRBJ1-6 - TRBV27 -
TGTGCCAGCAGCCCGGACATTGTTAATTCACCCCTCCACTTT CASSPDIVNSPLHF TRBJ1-6 - TRBV7-9 -
TGTGCCAGCCGCCCGGGTGCGGCTAGCAATCAGCCCCAGCATTTT CASRPGAASNQPQHF TRBJ1-5 - TRBV27 -
TGCGCCAGCAGCCAATCCGACCCCCAGACCCAGTACTTC CASSQSDPQTQYF TRBJ2-5 few TRBV4-1 -
TGTGCCAGCAGGACAGGGTCCGGAAAACTGTTTTTT CASRTGSGKLFF TRBJ1-4 - TRBV12-3/TRBV12-4 TRBD1
TGTGCCAGCAGTTACTCGTACAGGGAAAACACCGGGGAGCTGTTTTTT CASSYSYRENTGELFF TRBJ2-2 - TRBV6-6 -
TGTGCCAGCAGTGATACCAATCACAGGTTCTTC CASSDTNHRFF TRBJ2-1 - TRBV25-1 -
TGTGCCAGCAGCTTGACAGGGTCCGGGGCCAACGTCCTGACTTTC CASSLTGSGANVLTF TRBJ2-6 many TRBV7-3 TRBD1
TGTGCCAGCAGTTCCAAATCAGCGGGGTGGACGAATGAGCAGTTCTTC CASSSKSAGWTNEQFF TRBJ2-1 many TRBV7-2 TRBD2
TGTGCCAGCAGTGTTATGGGTTCGGGCACAGATACGCAGTATTTT CASSVMGSGTDTQYF TRBJ2-3 - TRBV2 -
TGCAGTGCTAGGCCGCAGGGGGCTTTTTACAATGAGCAGTTCTTC CSARPQGAFYNEQFF TRBJ2-1 few TRBV20-1 TRBD1
TGTGCCAGCGCACTCTTGGGCCCCATCGAAGTTTCAGATACGCAGTATTTT CASALLGPIEVSDTQYF TRBJ2-3 - TRBV7-2 -
TGTGCCAGCAGCGGACCCCGGACTAGCGGGAAGTCCTACAATGAGCAGTACTTC CASSGPRTSGKSYNEQYF TRBJ2-7 - TRBV7-9 TRBD2
TGCAGTGCTAGAGATCTTGCCAGGGGGTACACCGGGGAGCTGTTTTTT CSARDLARGYTGELFF TRBJ2-2 few TRBV20-1 TRBD1
TGTGCCAGCAGCCAACGAACCCCTACTAGCGGCGGTGCCTACGAGCAGTACTTC CASSQRTPTSGGAYEQYF TRBJ2-7 few TRBV4-2 TRBD2
TGCAGCGTTGCAGATGGACAGGGTTACGAGCAGTACTTC CSVADGQGYEQYF TRBJ2-7 many TRBV29-1 TRBD1